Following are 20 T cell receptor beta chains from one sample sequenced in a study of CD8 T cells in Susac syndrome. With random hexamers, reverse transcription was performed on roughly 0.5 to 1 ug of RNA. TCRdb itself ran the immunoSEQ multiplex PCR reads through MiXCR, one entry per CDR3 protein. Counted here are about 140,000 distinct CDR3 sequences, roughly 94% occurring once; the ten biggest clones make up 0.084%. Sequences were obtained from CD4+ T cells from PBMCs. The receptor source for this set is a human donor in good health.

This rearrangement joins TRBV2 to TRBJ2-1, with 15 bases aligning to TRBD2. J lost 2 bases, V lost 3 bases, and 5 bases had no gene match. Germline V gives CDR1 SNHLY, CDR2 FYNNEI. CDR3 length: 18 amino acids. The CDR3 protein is CASSDSGLAGGTYNEQFF. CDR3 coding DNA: TGTGCCAGCAGTGACTCGGGACTAGCGGGAGGAACCTACAATGAGCAGTTCTTC.

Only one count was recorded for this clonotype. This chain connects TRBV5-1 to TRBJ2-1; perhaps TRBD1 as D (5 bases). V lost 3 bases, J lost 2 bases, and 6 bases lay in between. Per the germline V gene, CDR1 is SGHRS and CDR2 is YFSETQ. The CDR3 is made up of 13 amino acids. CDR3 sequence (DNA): TGCGCCAGCAGCTGGGGCACCTACAATGAGCAGTTCTTC. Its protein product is CASSWGTYNEQFF. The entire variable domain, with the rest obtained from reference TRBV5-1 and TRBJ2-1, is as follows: KAGVTQTPRYLIKTRGQQVTLSCSPISGHRSVSWYQQTPGQGLQFLFEYFSETQRNKGNFPGRFSGRQFSNSRSEMNVSTLELGDSALYLCASSWGTYNEQFFGPGTRLTVL.

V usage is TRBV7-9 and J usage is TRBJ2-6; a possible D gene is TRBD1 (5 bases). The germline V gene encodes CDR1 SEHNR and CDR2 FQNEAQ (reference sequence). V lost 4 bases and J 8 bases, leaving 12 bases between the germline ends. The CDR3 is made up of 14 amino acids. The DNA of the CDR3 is TGTGCCAGCAGCTCCGCAGGGTCGACCAACGTCCTGACTTTC. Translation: CASSSAGSTNVLTF.

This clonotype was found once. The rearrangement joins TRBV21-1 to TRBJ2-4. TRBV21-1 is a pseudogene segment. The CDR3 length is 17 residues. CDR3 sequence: CASSKALMYRKLNIQYF. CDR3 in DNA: TGTGCCAGCAGCAAAGCGCTTATGTATAGAAAGCTGAACATTCAGTACTTC.

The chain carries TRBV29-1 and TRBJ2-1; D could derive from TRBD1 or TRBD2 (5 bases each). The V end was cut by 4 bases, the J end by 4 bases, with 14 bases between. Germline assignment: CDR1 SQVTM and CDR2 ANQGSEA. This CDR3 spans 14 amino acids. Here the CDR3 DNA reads TGCAGCGTTGTTTGGGACGGGTGGTACAATGAGCAGTTCTTC. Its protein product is CSVVWDGWYNEQFF.

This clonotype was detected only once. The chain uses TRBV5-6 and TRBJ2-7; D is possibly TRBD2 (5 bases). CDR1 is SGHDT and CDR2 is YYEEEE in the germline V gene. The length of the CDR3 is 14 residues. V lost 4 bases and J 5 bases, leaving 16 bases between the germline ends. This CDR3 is CASSPTTSLDEQYF. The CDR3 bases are TGTGCCAGCAGCCCAACAACTAGTCTCGACGAGCAGTACTTC.

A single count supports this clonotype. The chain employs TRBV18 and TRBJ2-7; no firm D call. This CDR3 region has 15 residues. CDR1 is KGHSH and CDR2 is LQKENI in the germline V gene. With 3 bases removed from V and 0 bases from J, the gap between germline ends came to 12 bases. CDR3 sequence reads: CASSPDGTSSYEQYF. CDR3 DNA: TGTGCCAGCTCACCCGACGGTACCAGCTCCTACGAGCAGTACTTC.

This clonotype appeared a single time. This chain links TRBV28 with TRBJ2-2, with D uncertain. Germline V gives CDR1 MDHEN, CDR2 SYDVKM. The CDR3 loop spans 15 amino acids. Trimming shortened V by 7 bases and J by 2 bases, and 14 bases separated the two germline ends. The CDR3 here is CASTPLWVNTGELFF. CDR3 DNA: TGTGCCAGCACTCCCCTCTGGGTCAACACCGGGGAGCTGTTTTTT.

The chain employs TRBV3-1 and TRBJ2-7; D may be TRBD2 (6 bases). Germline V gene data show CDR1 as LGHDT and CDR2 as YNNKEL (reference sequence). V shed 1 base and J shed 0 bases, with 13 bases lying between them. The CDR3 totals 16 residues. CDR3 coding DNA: TGTGCCAGCAGCCAAGGGGTCTGGACTATCTCCTACGAGCAGTACTTC. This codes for CASSQGVWTISYEQYF.

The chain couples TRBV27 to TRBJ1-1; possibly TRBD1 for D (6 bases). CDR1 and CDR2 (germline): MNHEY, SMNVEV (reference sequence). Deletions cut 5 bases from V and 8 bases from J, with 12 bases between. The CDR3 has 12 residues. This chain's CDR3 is CASSGRGREAFF. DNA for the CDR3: TGTGCCAGCAGTGGTAGGGGGAGAGAAGCTTTCTTT.

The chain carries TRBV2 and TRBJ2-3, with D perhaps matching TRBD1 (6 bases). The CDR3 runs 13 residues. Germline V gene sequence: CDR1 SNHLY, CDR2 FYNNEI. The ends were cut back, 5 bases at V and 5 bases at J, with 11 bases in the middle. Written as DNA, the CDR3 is TGTGCCAGCAGTCGGCAGGGGATAGATACGCAGTATTTT. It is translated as CASSRQGIDTQYF.

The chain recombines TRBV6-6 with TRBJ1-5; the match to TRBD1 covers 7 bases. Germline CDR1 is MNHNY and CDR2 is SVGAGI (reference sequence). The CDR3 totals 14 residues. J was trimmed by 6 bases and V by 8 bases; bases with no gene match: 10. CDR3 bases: TGTGCCAGCTCCAGGGGGGGGGCGGGTCAGCCCCAGCATTTT. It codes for CASSRGGAGQPQHF.

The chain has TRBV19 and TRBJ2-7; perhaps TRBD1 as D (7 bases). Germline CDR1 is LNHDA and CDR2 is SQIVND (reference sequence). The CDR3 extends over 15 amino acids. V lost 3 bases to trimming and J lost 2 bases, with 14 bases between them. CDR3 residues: CASSIGGTAPYEQYF. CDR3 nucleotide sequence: TGTGCCAGTAGTATTGGCGGGACAGCCCCCTACGAGCAGTACTTC.

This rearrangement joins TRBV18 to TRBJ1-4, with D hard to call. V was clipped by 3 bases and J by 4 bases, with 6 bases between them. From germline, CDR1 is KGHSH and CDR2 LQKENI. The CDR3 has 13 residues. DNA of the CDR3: TGTGCCAGCTCACCCCGGGTTAATGAAAAACTGTTTTTT. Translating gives CASSPRVNEKLFF.

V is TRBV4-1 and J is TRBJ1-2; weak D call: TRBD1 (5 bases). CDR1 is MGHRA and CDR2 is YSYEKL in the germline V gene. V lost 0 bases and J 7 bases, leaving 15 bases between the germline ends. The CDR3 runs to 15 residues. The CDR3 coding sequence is TGCGCCAGCAGCCAAGATGTTGCCAGGGAAAGTGGCTACACCTTC. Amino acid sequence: CASSQDVARESGYTF.

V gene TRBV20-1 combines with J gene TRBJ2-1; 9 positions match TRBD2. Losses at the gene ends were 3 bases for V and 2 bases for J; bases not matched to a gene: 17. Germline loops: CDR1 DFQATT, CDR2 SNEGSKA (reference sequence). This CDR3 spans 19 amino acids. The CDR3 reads CSASKGGGRDLRTYNEQFF. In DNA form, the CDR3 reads TGCAGTGCTAGTAAGGGGGGCGGGAGGGACCTCCGGACCTACAATGAGCAGTTCTTC.

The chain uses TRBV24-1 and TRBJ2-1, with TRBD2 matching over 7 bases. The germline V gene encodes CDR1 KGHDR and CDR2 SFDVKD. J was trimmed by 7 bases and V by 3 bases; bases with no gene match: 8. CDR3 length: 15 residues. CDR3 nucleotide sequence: TGTGCCACCAGTGATCAGCGGGACCCCAGGAATGAGCAGTTCTTC. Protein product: CATSDQRDPRNEQFF.

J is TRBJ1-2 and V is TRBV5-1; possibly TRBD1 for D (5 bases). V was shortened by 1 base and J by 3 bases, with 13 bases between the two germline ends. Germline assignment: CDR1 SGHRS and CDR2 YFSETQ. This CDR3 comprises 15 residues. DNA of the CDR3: TGCGCCAGCAGCTTGTCGGGCCGGGACTACTATGGCTACACCTTC. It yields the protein CASSLSGRDYYGYTF. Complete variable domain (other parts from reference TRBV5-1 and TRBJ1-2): KAGVTQTPRYLIKTRGQQVTLSCSPISGHRSVSWYQQTPGQGLQFLFEYFSETQRNKGNFPGRFSGRQFSNSRSEMNVSTLELGDSALYLCASSLSGRDYYGYTFGSGTRLTVV.

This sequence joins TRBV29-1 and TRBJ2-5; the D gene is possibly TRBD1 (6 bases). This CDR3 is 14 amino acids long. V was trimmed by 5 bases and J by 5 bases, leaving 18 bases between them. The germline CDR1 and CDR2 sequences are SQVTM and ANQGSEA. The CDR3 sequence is CSVRTGMWIETQYF. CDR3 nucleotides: TGCAGCGTTCGTACAGGGATGTGGATTGAGACCCAGTACTTC.

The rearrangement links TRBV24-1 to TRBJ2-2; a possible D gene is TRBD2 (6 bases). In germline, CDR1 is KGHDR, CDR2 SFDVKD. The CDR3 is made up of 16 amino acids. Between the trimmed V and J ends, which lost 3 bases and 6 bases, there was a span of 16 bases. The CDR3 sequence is CATSDGGAAIPGELFF. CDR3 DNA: TGTGCCACCAGTGATGGAGGGGCCGCCATCCCCGGGGAGCTGTTTTTT.